Below are 5 T cell receptor beta chains sequenced from a single sample in a study of T cells in Graves' hyperthyroidism and ophthalmopathy. TCR beta CDR3 regions were amplified from RNA transcripts. HTBI primers were used for first-round RT-PCR of the TCR CDR3. TCRdb re-called the multiplex PCR reads with MiXCR, one entry per CDR3 protein. In the table there are about 130,000 distinct CDR3 sequences, 22% of which are singletons. Source material: blood. These receptors were obtained from a woman in her forties or fifties with Graves' hyperthyroidism that later progressed to Graves' ophthalmopathy.

With regard to this clonotype: A much larger clone lies one base from this, so it may be a read error. V usage is TRBV27 and J usage is TRBJ2-7, with 10 bases identical to TRBD1. The V gene's germline CDR1 is MNHEY and CDR2 SMNVEV (reference sequence). With V trimmed by 3 bases and J by 3 bases, 5 bases remained unmatched. The CDR3 contains 15 residues. This CDR3 is CASSFDGTGVYEQYF. The CDR3 DNA sequence: TGTGCCAGCAGTTTTGACGGGACAGGGGTCTACGAGCAGTACTTC.

This clonotype was observed a handful of times. The gene calls are TRBV5-1 and TRBJ1-3; D remains ambiguous. Trimming took off 0 bases at V and 0 bases at J, with 4 bases between the two ends. CDR1 is SGHRS and CDR2 is YFSETQ in the germline V gene. CDR3 length: 14 amino acids. CDR3 protein: CASSLGDSGNTIYF. The CDR3, as DNA: TGCGCCAGCAGCTTGGGGGACTCTGGAAACACCATATATTTT. The whole variable domain, remainder taken from reference TRBV5-1 and TRBJ1-3, is KAGVTQTPRYLIKTRGQQVTLSCSPISGHRSVSWYQQTPGQGLQFLFEYFSETQRNKGNFPGRFSGRQFSNSRSEMNVSTLELGDSALYLCASSLGDSGNTIYFGEGSWLTVV.

This clonotype was detected many times. V gene TRBV2 combines with J gene TRBJ2-3; 11 bases map to TRBD2. The germline gives CDR1 SNHLY, CDR2 FYNNEI. V was pared by 6 bases and J by 4 bases, with 9 bases of the junction left unmatched. The CDR3 contains 16 residues. The CDR3 protein is CASRVSGRVISDTQYF. The CDR3, as DNA: TGTGCCAGCAGGGTTAGCGGGAGGGTGATTTCAGATACGCAGTATTTT.

CDR3: CSAGDSNSYEQYF. DNA of the CDR3: TGCAGTGCTGGGGACAGTAATTCCTACGAGCAGTACTTC. The rearrangement uses TRBV20-1 and TRBJ2-7; 7 bases are a match to TRBD1. Losses at the gene ends were 5 bases for V and 1 base for J; bases not matched to a gene: 5. The CDR3 is 13 amino acids. The germline gives CDR1 DFQATT, CDR2 SNEGSKA (reference sequence).

This clonotype has just a few counts. The chain combines TRBV6-1 with TRBJ2-7, with TRBD1 as a possible D gene (5 bases). Trimming left V 6 bases short and J 2 bases short, with 14 bases between. Germline V gives CDR1 MNHNS, CDR2 SASEGT. The CDR3 is 14 residues long. The CDR3 loop reads CASRKGQGAYEQYF. The DNA for the CDR3 is TGTGCCAGCAGAAAAGGGCAGGGCGCCTACGAGCAGTACTTC.